At least ten counts were recorded for the clone carrying this T cell receptor (beta chain). Its target is not known. These data come from a study of T-cell memory formation after mild COVID-19. Overall study results and limits: A second wave expanding day 15 to 37 was CD4+-biased; contracting clones were balanced.

V was cut by 0 bases and J by 2 bases, with 8 bases left in between. Germline-derived CDR1 and CDR2 are MDHEN and SYDVKM. This CDR3 spans 14 amino acids. cDNA libraries for TCR alpha and TCR beta, carrying sample barcodes and UMIs, came from 5'RACE with constant-segment primers. Each CDR3 protein is one row after TCRdb ran MiXCR on the 5' RACE reads. The repertoire has more than 70,000 distinct CDR3 sequences, about 15% of them found once; the top ten carry 25% to 35%. Sequencing input: PBMCs or a T cell subset sorted from them (not recorded which). This clonotype was obtained from an adult woman who had mild COVID-19 (a few samples of this study predate the infection). Cell type and time point are not known. The J gene is TRBJ2-7, the V gene TRBV28; D not certain. DNA for the CDR3: TGTGCCAGCAGTTTATGGTCCGGTGCCTACGAGCAGTACTTC. It codes for CASSLWSGAYEQYF.